One sample yielded the 6 T cell receptor beta chains listed below, sequenced in a study of beta chain features in type 1 diabetes. Study-wide points: All four CD4+ subsets of Type 1 diabetes patients contained TCRB CDR3s that were moderately but significantly shorter.

Investigators reverse transcribed all isolated RNA, so they sequenced expressed TCRB transcripts. Assay: immunoSEQ multiplex PCR; the TCRdb copy retains only in-frame clones and omits some. Among 630,000 or so clones listed, about 14% were seen once. Their antigens are not known. Sequencing was carried out using naive CD4+ T cells from blood. These TCRs come from a man younger than 30 with type 1 diabetes.

The V and J genes are TRBV18 and TRBJ1-1; no definite D call. The germline V gene encodes CDR1 KGHSH and CDR2 LQKENI. CDR3 length: 13 residues. The V gene lost 4 bases and the J gene lost 5 bases, with 11 bases spanning the gap. The CDR3 DNA is TGTGCCAGCTCACAGTCGAGGAGGACTGAAGCTTTCTTT. Its translation: CASSQSRRTEAFF.

The chain combines TRBV12-5 with TRBJ2-1, with 7 bases aligning to TRBD2. There are 17 residues in the CDR3. V dropped 2 bases and J dropped 0; count of bases not matched to a gene: 7. From germline, CDR1 is LGHNT and CDR2 FRNRAP. This CDR3 reads CASGLSHLAVSYNEQFF. Here the CDR3 DNA reads TGTGCTAGTGGTTTGTCCCACCTAGCGGTCTCCTACAATGAGCAGTTCTTC.

J is TRBJ2-5 and V is TRBV6-5, with D tentatively TRBD1 (5 bases). Germline V lookup: CDR1 MNHEY, CDR2 SVGAGI. With 5 bases removed from V and 5 bases from J, the gap between germline ends came to 6 bases. This CDR3 comprises 11 residues. The CDR3 nucleotides are TGTGCCAGCAGTAACAGGGAGACCCAGTACTTC. Its protein product is CASSNRETQYF.

The rearrangement uses TRBV18 and TRBJ2-5; D remains ambiguous. V dropped 0 bases and J dropped 5 bases, with 13 bases sitting between them. This CDR3 contains 15 residues. CDR1 KGHSH and CDR2 LQKENI come from the germline V gene. The CDR3 nucleotides are TGTGCCAGCTCACCACCGATCGCCCTGTTGGAGACCCAGTACTTC. Amino acids: CASSPPIALLETQYF.

This rearrangement joins TRBV7-3 to TRBJ2-3; D is uncertain. In germline, CDR1 is SGHTA, CDR2 FQGTGA. With 4 bases removed from V and 6 bases from J, the gap between germline ends came to 8 bases. The CDR3 is 12 amino acids. In nucleotides, the CDR3 is TGTGCCAGCAGCTCGCAACTGGATACGCAGTATTTT. Protein product: CASSSQLDTQYF.

The chain links TRBV29-1 to TRBJ2-5; possibly TRBD2 for D (6 bases). V was cut by 8 bases and J by 1 base, with 14 bases left in between. The CDR3 contains 13 residues. Per germline, CDR1 SQVTM and CDR2 ANQGSEA. The CDR3 bases are TGCAGCCTGGGTTGGCGGGGCCAAGAGACCCAGTACTTC. Its protein product is CSLGWRGQETQYF.